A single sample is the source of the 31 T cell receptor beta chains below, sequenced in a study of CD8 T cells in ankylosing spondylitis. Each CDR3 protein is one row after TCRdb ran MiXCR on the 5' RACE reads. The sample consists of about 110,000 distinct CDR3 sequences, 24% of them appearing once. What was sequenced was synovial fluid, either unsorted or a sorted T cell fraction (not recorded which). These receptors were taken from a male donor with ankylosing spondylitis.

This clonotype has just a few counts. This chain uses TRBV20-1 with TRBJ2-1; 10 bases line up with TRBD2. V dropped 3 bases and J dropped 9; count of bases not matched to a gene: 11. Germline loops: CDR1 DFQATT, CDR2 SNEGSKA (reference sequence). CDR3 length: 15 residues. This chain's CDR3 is CSASAIASGRSEQFF. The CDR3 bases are TGCAGTGCTAGTGCTATCGCTAGCGGGAGATCTGAGCAGTTCTTC.

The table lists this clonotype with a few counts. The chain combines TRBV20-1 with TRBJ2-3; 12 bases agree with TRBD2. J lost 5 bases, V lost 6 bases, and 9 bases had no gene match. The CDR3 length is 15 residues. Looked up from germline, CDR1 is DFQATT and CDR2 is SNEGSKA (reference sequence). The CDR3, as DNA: TGCAGTGCGTCGCGACTAGCGGGAGTGAGAGATACGCAGTATTTT. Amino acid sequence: CSASRLAGVRDTQYF.

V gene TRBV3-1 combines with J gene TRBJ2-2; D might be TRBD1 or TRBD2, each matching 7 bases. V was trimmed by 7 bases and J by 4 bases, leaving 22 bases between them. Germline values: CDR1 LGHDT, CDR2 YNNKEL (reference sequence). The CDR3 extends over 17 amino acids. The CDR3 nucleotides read TGTGCCAGCACCCTAGAACCAGGGGGAGGGGCCACCGGGGAGCTGTTTTTT. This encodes CASTLEPGGGATGELFF.

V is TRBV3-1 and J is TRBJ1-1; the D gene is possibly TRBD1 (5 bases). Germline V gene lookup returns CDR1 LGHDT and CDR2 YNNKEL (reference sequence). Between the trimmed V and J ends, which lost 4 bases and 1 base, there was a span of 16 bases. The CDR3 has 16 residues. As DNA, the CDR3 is TGTGCCAGCAGCCCAACCCGGACACGAGCGAACACTGAAGCTTTCTTT. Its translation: CASSPTRTRANTEAFF. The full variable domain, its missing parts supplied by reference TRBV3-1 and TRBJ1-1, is DTAVSQTPKYLVTQMGNDKSIKCEQNLGHDTMYWYKQDSKKFLKIMFSYNNKELIINETVPNRFSPKSPDKAHLNLHINSLELGDSAVYFCASSPTRTRANTEAFFGQGTRLTVV.

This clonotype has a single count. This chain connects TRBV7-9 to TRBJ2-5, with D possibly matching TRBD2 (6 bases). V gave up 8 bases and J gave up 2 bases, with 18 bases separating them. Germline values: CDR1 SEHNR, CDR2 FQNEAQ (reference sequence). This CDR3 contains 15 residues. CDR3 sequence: CASDMTGGGQETQYF. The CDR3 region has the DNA TGTGCCAGCGACATGACCGGTGGGGGGCAAGAGACCCAGTACTTC. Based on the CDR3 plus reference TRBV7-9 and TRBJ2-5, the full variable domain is DTGVSQNPRHKITKRGQNVTFRCDPISEHNRLYWYRQTLGQGPEFLTYFQNEAQLEKSRLLSDRFSAERPKGSFSTLEIQRTEQGDSAMYLCASDMTGGGQETQYFGPGTRLLVL.

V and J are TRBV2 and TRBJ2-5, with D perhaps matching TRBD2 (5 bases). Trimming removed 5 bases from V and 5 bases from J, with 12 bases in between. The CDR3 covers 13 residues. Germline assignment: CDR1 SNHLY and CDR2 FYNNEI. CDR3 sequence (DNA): TGTGCCAGCAGTCCCGGGGTCCAGGAGACCCAGTACTTC. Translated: CASSPGVQETQYF.

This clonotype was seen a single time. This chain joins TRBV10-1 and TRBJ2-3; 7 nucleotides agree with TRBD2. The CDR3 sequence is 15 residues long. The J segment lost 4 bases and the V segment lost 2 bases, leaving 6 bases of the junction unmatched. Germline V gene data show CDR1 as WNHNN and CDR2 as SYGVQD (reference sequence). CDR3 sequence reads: CASSEEGGPSDTQYF. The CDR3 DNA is TGCGCCAGCAGTGAGGAGGGAGGGCCTTCAGATACGCAGTATTTT.

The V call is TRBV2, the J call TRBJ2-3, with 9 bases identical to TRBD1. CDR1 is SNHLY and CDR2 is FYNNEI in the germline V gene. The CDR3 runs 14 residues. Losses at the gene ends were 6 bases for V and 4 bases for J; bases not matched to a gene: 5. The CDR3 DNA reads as TGTGCCAGCAGGGGACAGGGTCGGGCAGATACGCAGTATTTT. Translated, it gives CASRGQGRADTQYF.

CDR3 amino acids: CASSQSRSGTSGSPDTQYF. CDR3 DNA sequence: TGCGCCAGCAGCCAGAGCCGGAGTGGGACTAGCGGGAGCCCAGATACGCAGTATTTT. The chain couples TRBV4-1 to TRBJ2-3; 14 nucleotides agree with TRBD2. From germline, CDR1 is MGHRA and CDR2 YSYEKL. The CDR3 is made up of 19 amino acids. V trimming: 3 bases; J trimming: 4 bases; junction bases outside the gene matches: 12.

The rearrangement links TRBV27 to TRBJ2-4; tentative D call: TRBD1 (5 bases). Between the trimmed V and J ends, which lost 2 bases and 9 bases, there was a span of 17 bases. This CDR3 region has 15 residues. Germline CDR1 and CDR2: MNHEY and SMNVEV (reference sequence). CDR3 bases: TGTGCCAGCAGTTTAAGGGGCTGGGAAGAAACCATTCAGTACTTC. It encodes CASSLRGWEETIQYF.

CDR3 sequence reads: CTAITGGRAGDTQYF. DNA of the CDR3: TGCACTGCAATTACCGGCGGGAGGGCGGGAGATACGCAGTATTTT. The rearrangement joins TRBV20-1 to TRBJ2-3; the match to TRBD2 covers 9 bases. The CDR3 sequence is 15 residues long. The V gene's germline CDR1 is DFQATT and CDR2 SNEGSKA (reference sequence).

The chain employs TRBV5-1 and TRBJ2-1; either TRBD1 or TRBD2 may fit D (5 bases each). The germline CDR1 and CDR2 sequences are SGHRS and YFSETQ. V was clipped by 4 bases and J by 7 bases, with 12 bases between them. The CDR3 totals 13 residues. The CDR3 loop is CASSEPGPNEQFF. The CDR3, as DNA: TGCGCCAGCAGCGAACCGGGACCTAATGAGCAGTTCTTC. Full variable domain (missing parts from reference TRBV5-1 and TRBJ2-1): KAGVTQTPRYLIKTRGQQVTLSCSPISGHRSVSWYQQTPGQGLQFLFEYFSETQRNKGNFPGRFSGRQFSNSRSEMNVSTLELGDSALYLCASSEPGPNEQFFGPGTRLTVL.

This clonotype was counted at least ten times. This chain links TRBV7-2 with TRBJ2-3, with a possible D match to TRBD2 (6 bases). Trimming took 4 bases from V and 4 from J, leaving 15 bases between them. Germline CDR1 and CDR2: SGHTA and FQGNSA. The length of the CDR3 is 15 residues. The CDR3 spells CASSSIAVRADTQYF. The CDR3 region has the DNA TGTGCCAGCAGCTCGATAGCGGTACGCGCAGATACGCAGTATTTT.

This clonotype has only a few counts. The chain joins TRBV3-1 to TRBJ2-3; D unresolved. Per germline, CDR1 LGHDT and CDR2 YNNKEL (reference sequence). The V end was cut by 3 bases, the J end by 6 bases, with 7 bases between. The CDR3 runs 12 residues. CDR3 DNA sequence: TGTGCCAGCAGCCAGATGGGCGATACGCAGTATTTT. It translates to CASSQMGDTQYF.

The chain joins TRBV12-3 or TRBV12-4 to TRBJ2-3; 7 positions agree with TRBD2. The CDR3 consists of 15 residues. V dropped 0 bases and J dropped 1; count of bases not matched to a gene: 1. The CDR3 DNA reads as TGTGCCAGCAGTTTAGCGGGAGGGCGCACAGATACGCAGTATTTT. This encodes CASSLAGGRTDTQYF.

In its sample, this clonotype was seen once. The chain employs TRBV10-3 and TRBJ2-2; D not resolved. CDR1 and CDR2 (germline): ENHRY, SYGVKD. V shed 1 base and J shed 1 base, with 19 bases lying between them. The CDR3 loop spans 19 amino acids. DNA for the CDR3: TGTGCCATCAGTGAGTTTTTAGGGCTTTCGGCAGTGAACACCGGGGAGCTGTTTTTT. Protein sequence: CAISEFLGLSAVNTGELFF.

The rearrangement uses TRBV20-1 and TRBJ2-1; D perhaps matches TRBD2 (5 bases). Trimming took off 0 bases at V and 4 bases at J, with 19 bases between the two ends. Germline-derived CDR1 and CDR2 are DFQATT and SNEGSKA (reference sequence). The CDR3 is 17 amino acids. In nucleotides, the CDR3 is TGCAGTGCTAGAGATTCAACGGGAAAGATCCGATACAATGAGCAGTTCTTC. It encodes CSARDSTGKIRYNEQFF.

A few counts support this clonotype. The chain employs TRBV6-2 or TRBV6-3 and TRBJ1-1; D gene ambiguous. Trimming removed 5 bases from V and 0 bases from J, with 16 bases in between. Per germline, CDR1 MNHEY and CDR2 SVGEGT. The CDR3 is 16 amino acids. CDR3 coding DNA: TGTGCCAGCAGTCGGTCGGAGGGCAGACTGAACACTGAAGCTTTCTTT. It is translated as CASSRSEGRLNTEAFF.

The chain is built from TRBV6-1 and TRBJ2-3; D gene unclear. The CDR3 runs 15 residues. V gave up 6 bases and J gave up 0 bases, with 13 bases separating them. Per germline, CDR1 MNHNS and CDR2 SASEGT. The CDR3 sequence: CASSAGGPSTDTQYF. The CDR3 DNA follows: TGTGCCAGCAGCGCCGGTGGCCCGAGCACAGATACGCAGTATTTT.

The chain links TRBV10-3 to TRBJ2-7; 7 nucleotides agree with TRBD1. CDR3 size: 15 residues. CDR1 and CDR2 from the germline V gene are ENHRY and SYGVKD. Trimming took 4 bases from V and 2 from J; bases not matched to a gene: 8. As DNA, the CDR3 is TGTGCCATCAGTGCTCGGACAGGACAGACCTACGAGCAGTACTTC. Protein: CAISARTGQTYEQYF.

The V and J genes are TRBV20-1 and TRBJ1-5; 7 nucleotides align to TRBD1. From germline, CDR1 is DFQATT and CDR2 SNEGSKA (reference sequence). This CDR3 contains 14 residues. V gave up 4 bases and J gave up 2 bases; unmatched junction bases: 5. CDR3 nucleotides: TGCAGTGCTAACAGGGGAGGAGGCAATCAGCCCCAGCATTTT. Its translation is CSANRGGGNQPQHF.

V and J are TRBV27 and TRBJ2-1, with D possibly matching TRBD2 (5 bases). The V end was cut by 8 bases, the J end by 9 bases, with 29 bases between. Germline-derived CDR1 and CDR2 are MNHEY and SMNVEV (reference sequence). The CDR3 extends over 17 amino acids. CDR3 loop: CASARIKLEAGRGEQFF. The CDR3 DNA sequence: TGTGCCAGCGCAAGAATAAAGCTCGAGGCAGGTCGGGGTGAGCAGTTCTTC.

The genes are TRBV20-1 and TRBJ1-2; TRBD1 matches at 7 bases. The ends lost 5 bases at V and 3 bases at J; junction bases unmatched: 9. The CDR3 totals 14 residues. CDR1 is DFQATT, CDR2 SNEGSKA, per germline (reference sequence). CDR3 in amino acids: CSASTGVGYYGYTF. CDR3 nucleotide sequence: TGCAGTGCTTCAACAGGGGTGGGTTACTATGGCTACACCTTC.

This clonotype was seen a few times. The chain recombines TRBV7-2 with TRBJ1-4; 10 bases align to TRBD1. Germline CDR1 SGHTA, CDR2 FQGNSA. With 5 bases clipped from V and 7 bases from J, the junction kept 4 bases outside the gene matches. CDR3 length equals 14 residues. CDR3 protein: CASSLGQGPEKLFF. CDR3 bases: TGTGCCAGCAGCCTGGGACAGGGGCCTGAAAAACTGTTTTTT.

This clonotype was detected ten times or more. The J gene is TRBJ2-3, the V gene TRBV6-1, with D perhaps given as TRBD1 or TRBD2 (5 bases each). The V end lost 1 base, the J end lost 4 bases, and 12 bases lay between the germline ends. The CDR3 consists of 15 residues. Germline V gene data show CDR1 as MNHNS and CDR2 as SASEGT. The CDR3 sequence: CASSEGGNRADTQYF. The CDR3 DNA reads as TGTGCCAGCAGTGAAGGGGGGAATCGGGCAGATACGCAGTATTTT.

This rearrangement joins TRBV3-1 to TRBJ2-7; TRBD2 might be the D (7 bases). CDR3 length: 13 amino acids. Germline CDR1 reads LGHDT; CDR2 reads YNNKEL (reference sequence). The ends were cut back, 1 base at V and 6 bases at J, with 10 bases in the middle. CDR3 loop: CASSQAGGGEQYF. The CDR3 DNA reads TGTGCCAGCAGCCAAGCGGGGGGCGGCGAGCAGTACTTC.

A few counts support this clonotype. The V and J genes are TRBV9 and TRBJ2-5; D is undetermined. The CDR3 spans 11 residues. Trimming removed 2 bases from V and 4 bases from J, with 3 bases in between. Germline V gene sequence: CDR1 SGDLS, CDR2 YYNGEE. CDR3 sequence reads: CASSVRETQYF. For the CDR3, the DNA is TGTGCCAGCAGCGTGAGAGAGACCCAGTACTTC.

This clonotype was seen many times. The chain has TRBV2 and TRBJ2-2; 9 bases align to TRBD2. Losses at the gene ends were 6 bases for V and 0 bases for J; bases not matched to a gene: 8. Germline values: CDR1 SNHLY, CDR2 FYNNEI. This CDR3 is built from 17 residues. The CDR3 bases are TGTGCCAGCAGCTGGACTAGCGCGACCCCGAACACCGGGGAGCTGTTTTTT. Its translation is CASSWTSATPNTGELFF.

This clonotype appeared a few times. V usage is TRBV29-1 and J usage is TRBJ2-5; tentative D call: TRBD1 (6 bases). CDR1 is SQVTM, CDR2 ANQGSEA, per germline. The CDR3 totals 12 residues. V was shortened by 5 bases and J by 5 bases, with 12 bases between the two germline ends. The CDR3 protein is CSVLMGAETQYF. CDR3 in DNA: TGCAGCGTTTTAATGGGGGCGGAGACCCAGTACTTC.

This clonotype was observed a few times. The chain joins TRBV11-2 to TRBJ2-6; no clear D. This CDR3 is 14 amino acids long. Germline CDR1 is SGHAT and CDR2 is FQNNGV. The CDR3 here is CATAFTSGANVLTF. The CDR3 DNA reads TGTGCTACAGCCTTCACCTCTGGGGCCAACGTCCTGACTTTC.

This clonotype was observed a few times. CDR3 sequence reads: CASSFKQAYEQYF. CDR3 DNA: TGTGCCAGCAGTTTTAAACAGGCGTACGAGCAGTACTTC. V gene TRBV11-2 combines with J gene TRBJ2-7; D might be TRBD1 (5 bases). The V end was cut by 6 bases, the J end by 4 bases, with 13 bases between. From germline, CDR1 is SGHAT and CDR2 FQNNGV. The CDR3 runs 13 residues.